These 27 T cell receptor beta chains were sequenced from one sample in a study of blood T cell repertoires in COVID-19. Repertoires were generated with immunoSEQ multiplex PCR, while TCRdb's copy carries only in-frame clones and drops some. The profile shows about 440,000 clones, 88% of them singletons. The sequencing input was peripheral blood. The receptors stem from a woman aged 50 to 60 with COVID-19, enrolled during active disease.

The genes are TRBV6-1 and TRBJ1-3; D not resolved. The V end lost 2 bases, the J end lost 4 bases, and 9 bases lay between the germline ends. Germline V gene sequence: CDR1 MNHNS, CDR2 SASEGT. The CDR3 has 14 residues. The CDR3: CASSEWGEGNTIYF. The CDR3 DNA is TGTGCCAGCAGTGAATGGGGAGAAGGAAACACCATATATTTT.

This chain links TRBV19 with TRBJ2-1, with 7 bases that match TRBD2. The CDR3 is made up of 15 amino acids. Looked up from germline, CDR1 is LNHDA and CDR2 is SQIVND (reference sequence). The V segment lost 3 bases and the J segment 4 bases; nucleotides outside the gene matches: 6. CDR3 sequence (DNA): TGTGCCAGTAGTATCGGGCCTAGCGGATACAATGAGCAGTTCTTC. It translates to CASSIGPSGYNEQFF.

This chain links TRBV5-6 with TRBJ1-1, with a possible D match to TRBD1 (5 bases). V gave up 2 bases and J gave up 0 bases, with 14 bases separating them. The CDR3 extends over 16 amino acids. Germline assignment: CDR1 SGHDT and CDR2 YYEEEE. CDR3 DNA: TGTGCCAGCAGCTTCGATAGTGGCAGGGTGAACACTGAAGCTTTCTTT. Translation gives CASSFDSGRVNTEAFF.

The chain joins TRBV30 to TRBJ1-6, with 10 positions matching TRBD1. The CDR3 contains 16 residues. V dropped 7 bases and J dropped 7; count of bases not matched to a gene: 13. Per the germline V gene, CDR1 is GTSNPN and CDR2 is SVGIG (reference sequence). The CDR3 DNA reads as TGTGCCTCCCCAATGGGAACGGGACAGGGGAATTCACCCCTCCACTTT. It translates to CASPMGTGQGNSPLHF.

The V and J genes are TRBV30 and TRBJ2-3, with 8 bases fitting TRBD2. The V segment lost 5 bases and the J segment 4 bases; nucleotides outside the gene matches: 8. Germline CDR1 is GTSNPN and CDR2 is SVGIG (reference sequence). The CDR3 runs to 14 residues. CDR3 loop: CAWGAGGAADTQYF. DNA for the CDR3: TGTGCCTGGGGGGCCGGGGGGGCAGCAGATACGCAGTATTTT.

The rearrangement uses TRBV5-4 and TRBJ2-2; 7 nucleotides align to TRBD1. The J segment lost 4 bases and the V segment lost 1 base, leaving 4 bases of the junction unmatched. The CDR3 covers 15 residues. CDR1 and CDR2 from the germline V gene are SGHNT and YYREEE (reference sequence). The CDR3 DNA follows: TGTGCCAGCAGCTTGAACAGGGGAGCCACCGGGGAGCTGTTTTTT. This encodes CASSLNRGATGELFF.

This clone was seen just once. The V and J genes are TRBV30 and TRBJ2-3; D unclear. Between the trimmed V and J ends, which lost 2 bases and 2 bases, there was a span of 11 bases. Germline loops: CDR1 GTSNPN, CDR2 SVGIG (reference sequence). The CDR3 consists of 14 residues. The CDR3 sequence: CAWSPARYTDTQYF. CDR3 nucleotides: TGTGCCTGGAGTCCCGCCAGGTACACAGATACGCAGTATTTT.

The sample holds one count of this clone. This sequence joins TRBV9 and TRBJ2-2; weak D call: TRBD1 (6 bases). V was clipped by 0 bases and J by 4 bases, with 19 bases between them. The CDR3 is 18 amino acids. Germline CDR1 reads SGDLS; CDR2 reads YYNGEE. In DNA, the CDR3 is TGTGCCAGCAGCGTAGCTACCAGGGGCCCCCTCGGCACCGGGGAGCTGTTTTTT. Its protein is CASSVATRGPLGTGELFF.

The chain combines TRBV29-1 with TRBJ2-1; TRBD1 agrees at 9 bases. The ends lost 8 bases at V and 2 bases at J; junction bases unmatched: 7. The CDR3 loop spans 14 amino acids. The V gene's germline CDR1 is SQVTM and CDR2 ANQGSEA. The CDR3 reads CSSDNRGPYNEQFF. CDR3 nucleotides: TGCAGCTCAGATAACAGGGGGCCCTACAATGAGCAGTTCTTC.

The chain carries TRBV4-1 and TRBJ2-3; D is undetermined. Germline V gives CDR1 MGHRA, CDR2 YSYEKL. CDR3 length: 15 amino acids. V was pared by 3 bases and J by 5 bases, with 15 bases between. CDR3 protein: CASSQLGLPLDTQYF. The CDR3 region has the DNA TGCGCCAGCAGCCAGCTCGGTCTCCCCTTAGATACGCAGTATTTT.

The chain links TRBV2 to TRBJ1-4; 12 bases map to TRBD1. The CDR3 is 16 residues long. V gave up 5 bases and J gave up 7 bases; unmatched junction bases: 8. Germline V gene sequence: CDR1 SNHLY, CDR2 FYNNEI. In DNA form, the CDR3 reads TGTGCCAGCAGTCGGGACAGGGGGCTAGTATCTGAAAAACTGTTTTTT. It translates to CASSRDRGLVSEKLFF.

This chain joins TRBV12-5 and TRBJ1-1, with TRBD1 matching over 9 bases. V shed 1 base, J shed 5 bases, and the junction held 5 bases outside the gene matches. The CDR3 spans 15 residues. Germline CDR1 reads LGHNT; CDR2 reads FRNRAP. The CDR3 sequence: CASGLGTGESTEAFF. Here the CDR3 DNA reads TGTGCTAGTGGTTTGGGGACAGGGGAATCGACTGAAGCTTTCTTT.

The chain has TRBV12-5 and TRBJ2-5, with TRBD2 as a possible D gene (7 bases). This CDR3 has 15 residues. Trimming shortened V by 3 bases and J by 3 bases, and 14 bases separated the two germline ends. CDR1 and CDR2 from the germline V gene are LGHNT and FRNRAP. The CDR3 loop reads CASGFGGAIEETQYF. Written as DNA, the CDR3 is TGTGCTAGTGGTTTTGGGGGGGCTATCGAAGAGACCCAGTACTTC. The complete variable domain, with remaining parts taken from reference TRBV12-5 and TRBJ2-5, reads DARVTQTPRHKVTEMGQEVTMRCQPILGHNTVFWYRQTMMQGLELLAYFRNRAPLDDSGMPKDRFSAEMPDATLATLKIQPSEPRDSAVYFCASGFGGAIEETQYFGPGTRLLVL.

The chain links TRBV7-9 to TRBJ2-7; D is possibly TRBD2 (7 bases). The CDR3 length is 16 residues. Trimming took 2 bases from V and 0 from J, leaving 14 bases between them. Germline lookup yields CDR1 SEHNR and CDR2 FQNEAQ (reference sequence). CDR3 protein: CASSLISGDYSYEQYF. The DNA for the CDR3 is TGTGCCAGCAGCTTAATTTCAGGGGACTACTCCTACGAGCAGTACTTC.

The V call is TRBV7-2, the J call TRBJ2-3, with D perhaps TRBD1 (5 bases). From germline, CDR1 is SGHTA and CDR2 FQGNSA. The CDR3 loop spans 13 amino acids. Trimming cost V 3 bases and J 2 bases, with 6 bases left between them. CDR3 nucleotide sequence: TGTGCCAGCAGCTTCAGGGTCACAGATACGCAGTATTTT. Translated, it gives CASSFRVTDTQYF.

The chain has TRBV28 and TRBJ2-7; TRBD2 agrees at 11 bases. Per germline, CDR1 MDHEN and CDR2 SYDVKM. The CDR3 totals 16 residues. V dropped 1 base and J dropped 4; count of bases not matched to a gene: 6. CDR3 sequence reads: CASSLSTSGVDYEQYF. The DNA for the CDR3 is TGTGCCAGCAGTTTATCGACTAGCGGGGTTGATTACGAGCAGTACTTC.

The rearrangement uses TRBV12-3 or TRBV12-4 and TRBJ1-4, with D perhaps matching TRBD1 (5 bases). Trimming shortened V by 9 bases and J by 10 bases, and 15 bases separated the two germline ends. The CDR3 sequence is 12 residues long. The CDR3 is CASTEGLGKLFF. CDR3 DNA: TGTGCCAGTACGGAGGGGCTCGGAAAACTGTTTTTT.

The chain carries TRBV4-1 and TRBJ2-1, with 9 bases that match TRBD2. CDR1 MGHRA and CDR2 YSYEKL come from the germline V gene. This CDR3 comprises 18 residues. Trimming at V came to 7 bases and at J to 3 bases, leaving 16 bases not matched to a gene. The DNA for the CDR3 is TGCGCCAGCACTCCCGGCGGGGGGGCCTTAAGTGGCTACAATGAGCAGTTCTTC. As protein: CASTPGGGALSGYNEQFF.

This chain joins TRBV27 and TRBJ1-3; 10 nucleotides match TRBD1. The CDR3 runs to 14 residues. V dropped 4 bases and J dropped 8; count of bases not matched to a gene: 5. Germline-derived CDR1 and CDR2 are MNHEY and SMNVEV (reference sequence). The CDR3 sequence is CASSSRQGADTIYF. The DNA of the CDR3 is TGTGCCAGCAGTTCGAGACAGGGGGCCGACACCATATATTTT.

This chain links TRBV9 with TRBJ2-3; no reliable D call. The length of the CDR3 is 14 residues. V lost 2 bases and J lost 4, with 11 bases in between. From germline, CDR1 is SGDLS and CDR2 YYNGEE. CDR3 in amino acids: CASSVVELADTQYF. In DNA form, the CDR3 reads TGTGCCAGCAGCGTTGTGGAGTTAGCAGATACGCAGTATTTT.

The J gene is TRBJ1-2, the V gene TRBV9, with 8 bases matching TRBD1. V dropped 4 bases and J dropped 4; count of bases not matched to a gene: 3. Germline assignment: CDR1 SGDLS and CDR2 YYNGEE. CDR3 length: 13 amino acids. CDR3 region: CASSPGTGYGYTF. For the CDR3, the DNA is TGTGCCAGCAGCCCTGGGACAGGCTATGGCTACACCTTC.

This clone appeared a single time. This chain connects TRBV7-9 to TRBJ2-1, with TRBD1 matching over 9 bases. This CDR3 has 15 amino acids. Germline CDR1 reads SEHNR; CDR2 reads FQNEAQ (reference sequence). With 5 bases clipped from V and 4 bases from J, the junction kept 6 bases outside the gene matches. In DNA form, the CDR3 reads TGTGCCAGCAGCCCCGGACAGGGGACATACAATGAGCAGTTCTTC. This encodes CASSPGQGTYNEQFF. The full variable domain, completed using reference TRBV7-9 and TRBJ2-1, is DTGVSQNPRHKITKRGQNVTFRCDPISEHNRLYWYRQTLGQGPEFLTYFQNEAQLEKSRLLSDRFSAERPKGSFSTLEIQRTEQGDSAMYLCASSPGQGTYNEQFFGPGTRLTVL.

The V gene is TRBV11-2, the J gene TRBJ2-7, with 14 bases identical to TRBD2. Germline-derived CDR1 and CDR2 are SGHAT and FQNNGV. V lost 0 bases, J lost 0 bases, and 7 bases stayed unmatched. The CDR3 loop spans 19 amino acids. The DNA of the CDR3 is TGTGCCAGCAGCTTAGATCTGACTAGCGGGGGGGCTATCTCCTACGAGCAGTACTTC. Its translation: CASSLDLTSGGAISYEQYF.

This clone was observed a handful of times. The J gene is TRBJ2-7, the V gene TRBV3-1 (or the pseudogene TRBV3-2); D is perhaps TRBD1 (6 bases). Trimming removed 4 bases from V and 3 bases from J, with 13 bases in between. Germline CDR1 is LGHDT and CDR2 is YNNKEL (reference sequence). The CDR3 runs to 14 residues. CDR3 nucleotide sequence: TGTGCCAGCAGCCGTCTGGGACAAGACTACGAGCAGTACTTC. Protein sequence: CASSRLGQDYEQYF.

The chain uses TRBV7-2 and TRBJ1-6; D is ambiguous. The CDR3 spans 14 residues. In germline, CDR1 is SGHTA, CDR2 FQGNSA. Trimming removed 4 bases at V and 8 bases at J, with 12 bases between. The CDR3 loop reads CASSSQLQDSPLHF. In DNA, the CDR3 is TGTGCCAGCAGCTCGCAACTTCAGGATTCACCCCTCCACTTT.

This chain links TRBV3-1 (or the pseudogene TRBV3-2) with TRBJ2-1; the D gene is possibly TRBD2 (7 bases). The CDR3 length is 13 residues. The ends were cut back, 3 bases at V and 6 bases at J, with 9 bases in the middle. Germline V CDR1 and CDR2: LGHDT, YNNKEL (reference sequence). The CDR3: CASSHRGANEQFF. CDR3 sequence (DNA): TGTGCCAGCAGCCACCGGGGGGCCAATGAGCAGTTCTTC.

The chain employs TRBV11-2 and TRBJ1-1, with TRBD1 matching over 7 bases. V lost 8 bases to trimming and J lost 4 bases; unmatched junction nucleotides: 19. The CDR3 totals 17 residues. The V gene's germline CDR1 is SGHAT and CDR2 FQNNGV. The chain's CDR3 is CASEQGSRTLWSTEAFF. The CDR3 coding sequence is TGTGCCAGCGAACAGGGGAGTAGAACACTGTGGAGCACTGAAGCTTTCTTT.